A single sample gave rise to the 32 T cell receptor beta chains below, sequenced in a study of T cell responses to AZD1222 COVID-19 vaccine (dated by TCRdb to the early 2020s). Library creation used the immunoSEQ multiplex PCR assay. The immuneACCESS repertoire file appears here via TCRdb, limited to in-frame rearrangements. These files lack a portion of the clones; in checked studies, under half of the deficit traces to unresolved V genes, and the cause of the others is not known. The sample includes 80,000 or so clones, with around 90% observed a single time. Together, the top ten hold 3.5% to 5% of the sample. The time point label, read with the paper, signifies: baseline before first vaccination. Explained via the paper, the treatment or condition label denotes: meningococcal conjugate vaccine given as trial control. The sequenced sample was peripheral blood, obtained on day 0 of MenACWY control vaccination. The receptors come from an adult in good health.

This chain connects TRBV27 to TRBJ2-2; D ambiguous. This CDR3 is 12 amino acids long. The germline V and J ends were trimmed by 1 base and 7 bases, with 4 bases remaining between them. Per germline, CDR1 MNHEY and CDR2 SMNVEV (reference sequence). The CDR3 loop reads CASSLFGGELFF. DNA for the CDR3: TGTGCCAGCAGTTTATTCGGCGGGGAGCTGTTTTTT.

V gene TRBV10-3 combines with J gene TRBJ2-5; D is uncertain. This CDR3 contains 12 residues. From germline, CDR1 is ENHRY and CDR2 SYGVKD. V was trimmed by 0 bases and J by 5 bases, leaving 4 bases between them. CDR3 in DNA: TGTGCCATCAGTGAGTCTGTGGAGACCCAGTACTTC. Translated, it gives CAISESVETQYF.

The genes are TRBV4-3 and TRBJ2-1; D uncertain. The CDR3 is 14 amino acids. CDR1 LGHNA and CDR2 YSLEER come from the germline V gene. Trimming shortened V by 0 bases and J by 7 bases, and 10 bases separated the two germline ends. The CDR3 nucleotides read TGCGCCAGCAGCCAAGACGTAGGTGTGAATGAGCAGTTCTTC. This translates into CASSQDVGVNEQFF.

The V and J genes are TRBV19 and TRBJ2-5; a possible D gene is TRBD1 (5 bases). The germline V and J ends were trimmed by 4 bases and 4 bases, with 16 bases remaining between them. The CDR3 totals 15 residues. CDR1 is LNHDA and CDR2 is SQIVND in the germline V gene (reference sequence). DNA for the CDR3: TGTGCCAGTAGTACTGCCGGTTGGACACGAGAGACCCAGTACTTC. Its protein is CASSTAGWTRETQYF.

The chain carries TRBV19 and TRBJ2-2; no reliable D call. Trimming stripped 6 bases from V and 6 bases from J, with 8 bases between. The CDR3 has 12 amino acids. The V gene's germline CDR1 is LNHDA and CDR2 SQIVND (reference sequence). CDR3 sequence (DNA): TGTGCCAGTAGACCCGCCGCCGGGGAGCTGTTTTTT. It specifies CASRPAAGELFF.

The V gene is TRBV6-5, the J gene TRBJ1-2; 8 bases align to TRBD1. V trimming: 8 bases; J trimming: 7 bases; junction bases outside the gene matches: 9. The V gene's germline CDR1 is MNHEY and CDR2 SVGAGI. This CDR3 is built from 13 residues. The CDR3 DNA is TGTGCCAGCGTTGAGACAGGGGTCGCTGGCTACACCTTC. Its translation is CASVETGVAGYTF.

The chain combines TRBV7-9 with TRBJ1-1; D might be TRBD1 (5 bases). This CDR3 comprises 11 residues. Trimming left V 5 bases short and J 5 bases short, with 6 bases between. The germline V gene has CDR1 SEHNR and CDR2 FQNEAQ (reference sequence). For the CDR3, the DNA is TGTGCCAGCAGCCGGGGGACTGAAGCTTTCTTT. As protein: CASSRGTEAFF.

The chain carries TRBV9 and TRBJ2-2; D gene ambiguous. CDR1 is SGDLS and CDR2 is YYNGEE in the germline V gene. The CDR3 extends over 13 amino acids. Trimming removed 4 bases at V and 7 bases at J, with 11 bases between. CDR3 protein: CASSSRPDGELFF. The CDR3 region has the DNA TGTGCCAGCAGCTCCCGACCGGACGGGGAGCTGTTTTTT.

This chain connects TRBV7-9 to TRBJ2-1, with 11 nucleotides matching TRBD2. After removal of 2 bases from V and 6 bases from J, the junction contained 3 bases not matched to a gene. Germline-derived CDR1 and CDR2 are SEHNR and FQNEAQ (reference sequence). The CDR3 is 15 amino acids. CDR3 protein: CASSLTLAGGNEQFF. The CDR3 DNA reads as TGTGCCAGCAGCTTAACCCTAGCGGGGGGCAATGAGCAGTTCTTC.

The V call is TRBV5-1, the J call TRBJ2-3, with D possibly matching TRBD1 (6 bases). Germline CDR1 reads SGHRS; CDR2 reads YFSETQ. The CDR3 length is 16 residues. Trimming took 4 bases from V and 2 from J, leaving 17 bases between them. In DNA, the CDR3 is TGCGCCAGCAGCCTGGGACAACGAGGGGCCACAGATACGCAGTATTTT. Protein product: CASSLGQRGATDTQYF.

The rearrangement links TRBV5-6 to TRBJ1-5; maybe TRBD1 (6 bases). This CDR3 comprises 14 residues. The germline CDR1 and CDR2 sequences are SGHDT and YYEEEE. Trimming shortened V by 4 bases and J by 7 bases, and 15 bases separated the two germline ends. CDR3 sequence reads: CASSPRGGPQPQHF. CDR3 in DNA: TGTGCCAGCAGCCCCCGGGGGGGGCCGCAGCCCCAGCATTTT.

The CDR3 loop reads CASSFDRGGTDTQYF. In DNA, the CDR3 is TGCGCCAGCAGCTTTGATAGGGGAGGCACAGATACGCAGTATTTT. The chain carries TRBV5-1 and TRBJ2-3; tentatively, D is TRBD1 or TRBD2 (5 bases each). Germline CDR1 reads SGHRS; CDR2 reads YFSETQ. This CDR3 region has 15 residues. V was pared by 2 bases and J by 1 base, with 11 bases between.

The chain is built from TRBV10-2 and TRBJ1-5, with D possibly being TRBD1 (6 bases). The CDR3 consists of 14 residues. V shed 9 bases and J shed 4 bases, with 16 bases lying between them. Germline V CDR1 and CDR2: WSHSY, SAAADI. This CDR3 is CASDKGVSNQPQHF. CDR3 DNA sequence: TGCGCCAGTGATAAGGGGGTTAGTAATCAGCCCCAGCATTTT.

V and J are TRBV5-6 and TRBJ2-7; D unresolved. Germline V lookup: CDR1 SGHDT, CDR2 YYEEEE. The CDR3 runs 13 residues. Trimming cost V 6 bases and J 0 bases, with 10 bases left between them. The CDR3 DNA follows: TGTGCCAGCACCCCCTCCGCCTCCTACGAGCAGTACTTC. As protein: CASTPSASYEQYF.

A single count supports this clone. The rearrangement links TRBV5-1 to TRBJ2-7, with 9 bases lining up with TRBD1. V lost 4 bases and J lost 4; bases outside the gene matches: 6. The germline CDR1 and CDR2 sequences are SGHRS and YFSETQ. CDR3 length: 14 residues. The CDR3 bases are TGCGCCAGCAGCGTCGGGACAGGGCGGTACGAGCAGTACTTC. Residues: CASSVGTGRYEQYF.

The CDR3 DNA reads TGTGCCACCAGTGACCCGGGGGTCCAAGAGACCCAGTACTTC. This sequence encodes CATSDPGVQETQYF. The rearrangement joins TRBV24-1 to TRBJ2-5; D perhaps matches TRBD2 (6 bases). V lost 4 bases to trimming and J lost 1 base, with 9 bases between them. Germline V CDR1 and CDR2: KGHDR, SFDVKD. The CDR3 runs 14 residues.

The chain recombines TRBV10-1 with TRBJ2-3, with TRBD2 matching over 14 bases. This CDR3 is built from 15 residues. Germline V gene data show CDR1 as WNHNN and CDR2 as SYGVQD (reference sequence). Germline trimming cut 4 bases from V and 7 bases from J; bases unmatched to any gene: 4. CDR3 loop: CASSGLAGGRYTQYF. CDR3 coding DNA: TGCGCCAGCAGTGGACTAGCGGGAGGGCGGTATACGCAGTATTTT.

The V and J genes are TRBV27 and TRBJ2-3; TRBD2 matches at 9 bases. The CDR3 runs to 16 residues. V lost 6 bases to trimming and J lost 6 bases; unmatched junction nucleotides: 13. Germline CDR1 and CDR2: MNHEY and SMNVEV (reference sequence). CDR3 in DNA: TGTGCCAGCAGCCCCCCGCGGGAGGGGCCCGAGGATACGCAGTATTTT. Residues: CASSPPREGPEDTQYF.

The chain carries TRBV3-1 (or the pseudogene TRBV3-2) and TRBJ1-3; D is ambiguous. Germline CDR1 reads LGHDT; CDR2 reads YNNKEL (reference sequence). Trimming removed 2 bases from V and 4 bases from J, with 3 bases in between. CDR3 length equals 12 residues. CDR3 loop: CASSQTGNTIYF. The DNA for the CDR3 is TGTGCCAGCAGCCAAACCGGAAACACCATATATTTT.

The CDR3, as DNA: TGCGCCAGCAGCCAAGATTGGACTAGCGGGAGTAATGAGCAGTTCTTC. This sequence encodes CASSQDWTSGSNEQFF. The chain couples TRBV4-3 to TRBJ2-1; 13 bases are shared with TRBD2. Germline V lookup: CDR1 LGHNA, CDR2 YSLEER. J gave up 7 bases and V 0 bases, and 3 bases lay outside the gene matches. The CDR3 length is 16 residues.

The V and J genes are TRBV19 and TRBJ1-1; 11 bases match TRBD1. Germline V CDR1 and CDR2: LNHDA, SQIVND (reference sequence). The CDR3 loop spans 15 amino acids. Trimming removed 3 bases from V and 4 bases from J; junction bases left unmatched: 4. The CDR3 loop reads CASSIDGTGGTEAFF. CDR3 in DNA: TGTGCCAGTAGTATTGATGGGACAGGGGGCACTGAAGCTTTCTTT. Complete variable domain (other parts from reference TRBV19 and TRBJ1-1): DGGITQSPKYLFRKEGQNVTLSCEQNLNHDAMYWYRQDPGQGLRLIYYSQIVNDFQKGDIAEGYSVSREKKESFPLTVTSAQKNPTAFYLCASSIDGTGGTEAFFGQGTRLTVV.

This chain links TRBV9 with TRBJ1-4; TRBD1 might be the D (5 bases). Germline CDR1 reads SGDLS; CDR2 reads YYNGEE. This CDR3 is built from 15 residues. The V and J ends lost 2 bases and 4 bases respectively, with 12 bases between them. The DNA for the CDR3 is TGTGCCAGCAGCGTTCTTGGGACCCTTAATGAAAAACTGTTTTTT. The encoded protein is CASSVLGTLNEKLFF.

This chain joins TRBV7-9 and TRBJ1-1, with D perhaps TRBD1 (5 bases). Per the germline V gene, CDR1 is SEHNR and CDR2 is FQNEAQ (reference sequence). Trimming took 1 base from V and 5 from J, leaving 11 bases between them. The CDR3 sequence is 14 residues long. The DNA of the CDR3 is TGTGCCAGCAGCTTAGTGCCAGGGAAGACTGAAGCTTTCTTT. Its translation: CASSLVPGKTEAFF.

This clone was observed a single time. V usage is TRBV5-6 and J usage is TRBJ2-7, with D maybe TRBD2 (5 bases). This CDR3 spans 14 amino acids. Per the germline V gene, CDR1 is SGHDT and CDR2 is YYEEEE. Trimming shortened V by 4 bases and J by 5 bases, and 16 bases separated the two germline ends. CDR3 amino acids: CASSPTFGSDEQYF. The CDR3, as DNA: TGTGCCAGCAGCCCTACCTTCGGTAGCGACGAGCAGTACTTC.

The rearrangement uses TRBV28 and TRBJ1-1; D uncertain. The CDR3 has 15 residues. V gave up 6 bases and J gave up 11 bases, with 25 bases separating them. Germline V gene data show CDR1 as MDHEN and CDR2 as SYDVKM. Here the CDR3 reads CASRISGFTTISAFF. The DNA of the CDR3 is TGTGCCAGCAGAATCTCTGGGTTCACTACAATCTCGGCTTTCTTT.

The V gene is TRBV18, the J gene TRBJ1-1, with TRBD1 matching 7 bases. Germline assignment: CDR1 KGHSH and CDR2 LQKENI. V gave up 4 bases and J gave up 8 bases; unmatched junction bases: 4. The CDR3 has 12 residues. The CDR3 here is CASSRQTGEAFF. DNA for the CDR3: TGTGCCAGCTCACGCCAGACAGGGGAAGCTTTCTTT.

The V call is TRBV6-2 or TRBV6-3, the J call TRBJ2-5; 9 bases are shared with TRBD2. Germline trimming cut 4 bases from V and 2 bases from J; bases unmatched to any gene: 2. The CDR3 spans 14 residues. Germline V lookup: CDR1 MNHEY, CDR2 SVGEGT. CDR3 sequence: CASSFSGGQETQYF. The CDR3 bases are TGTGCCAGCAGTTTCAGCGGGGGGCAAGAGACCCAGTACTTC.

CDR3 nucleotides: TGTGCCAGCAGCTTAGTCCTGACAGGGATAAGGTACGAGCAGTACTTC. As protein: CASSLVLTGIRYEQYF. The V call is TRBV7-9, the J call TRBJ2-7; 7 bases map to TRBD1. After removal of 1 base from V and 4 bases from J, the junction contained 10 bases not matched to a gene. This CDR3 comprises 16 residues. CDR1 and CDR2 (germline): SEHNR, FQNEAQ (reference sequence).

The J gene is TRBJ2-1, the V gene TRBV23-1; no firm D call. TRBV23-1 is flagged as an ORF with uncertain function. V was shortened by 7 bases and J by 8 bases, with 9 bases between the two germline ends. The CDR3 length is 11 residues. In DNA, the CDR3 is TGCGCCAGCAAAACAAGCGATGAGCAGTTCTTC. It translates to CASKTSDEQFF.

The chain is built from TRBV5-5 and TRBJ2-1; no reliable D call. This CDR3 spans 16 amino acids. CDR1 is SGHKS and CDR2 is YYEKEE in the germline V gene (reference sequence). With 3 bases removed from V and 1 base from J, the gap between germline ends came to 14 bases. The CDR3 is CASSWTQDLSYNEQFF. For the CDR3, the DNA is TGTGCCAGCAGCTGGACCCAAGACTTGTCCTACAATGAGCAGTTCTTC. Full variable domain (missing parts from reference TRBV5-5 and TRBJ2-1): DAGVTQSPTHLIKTRGQQVTLRCSPISGHKSVSWYQQVLGQGPQFIFQYYEKEERGRGNFPDRFSARQFPNYSSELNVNALLLGDSALYLCASSWTQDLSYNEQFFGPGTRLTVL.

This chain connects TRBV24-1 to TRBJ1-2; D is unclear. This CDR3 contains 14 residues. The ends were cut back, 12 bases at V and 2 bases at J, with 18 bases in the middle. Germline lookup yields CDR1 KGHDR and CDR2 SFDVKD. CDR3 residues: CAVAGDSRNYGYTF. Here the CDR3 DNA reads TGTGCCGTCGCTGGTGACTCTCGAAACTATGGCTACACCTTC.

V gene TRBV13 combines with J gene TRBJ2-1; D ambiguous. Germline V gene sequence: CDR1 PRHDT, CDR2 FYEKMQ (reference sequence). The V gene lost 7 bases and the J gene lost 5 bases, with 15 bases spanning the gap. This CDR3 has 14 amino acids. The CDR3 is CASNSPAFNNEQFF. CDR3 DNA sequence: TGTGCCAGCAACAGCCCAGCCTTTAACAATGAGCAGTTCTTC.